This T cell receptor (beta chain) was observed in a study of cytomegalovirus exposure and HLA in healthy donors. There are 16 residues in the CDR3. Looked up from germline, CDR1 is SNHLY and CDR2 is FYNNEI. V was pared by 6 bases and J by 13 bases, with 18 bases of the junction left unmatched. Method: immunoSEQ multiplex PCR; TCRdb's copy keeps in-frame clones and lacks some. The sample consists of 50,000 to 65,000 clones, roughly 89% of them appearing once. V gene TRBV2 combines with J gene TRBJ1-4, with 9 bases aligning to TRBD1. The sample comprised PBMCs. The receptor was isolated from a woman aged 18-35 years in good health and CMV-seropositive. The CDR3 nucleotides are TGTGCCAGCAGAACTATGAACCGGGACAGGGTGGAGGGACTGTTTTTT. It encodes CASRTMNRDRVEGLFF.